Here is one TCR beta chain with its context. Germline V gene lookup returns CDR1 SGHNT and CDR2 YYREEE (reference sequence). The V end lost 7 bases, the J end lost 3 bases, and 16 bases lay between the germline ends. There are 14 residues in the CDR3. Only in-frame clones appear in the TCRdb table, and some are missing; sequencing was by immunoSEQ multiplex PCR. The sample lists 2 million to 3 million clones; 90% to 95% were seen once. These data belong to a study of shared clonotypes between healthy human individuals. The receptor was isolated from a young man in good health. Some clones in this sample may be carry-over from other donors' samples. V is TRBV5-4 and J is TRBJ1-1; TRBD1 might be the D (5 bases). Sequenced material: naive CD4+ T cells from PBMCs. Subset in this sample: CD45RA+ positively selected. CDR3 protein: CASLNRGAHTEAFF. The CDR3 DNA is TGTGCCAGCCTAAATAGAGGGGCTCACACTGAAGCTTTCTTT.